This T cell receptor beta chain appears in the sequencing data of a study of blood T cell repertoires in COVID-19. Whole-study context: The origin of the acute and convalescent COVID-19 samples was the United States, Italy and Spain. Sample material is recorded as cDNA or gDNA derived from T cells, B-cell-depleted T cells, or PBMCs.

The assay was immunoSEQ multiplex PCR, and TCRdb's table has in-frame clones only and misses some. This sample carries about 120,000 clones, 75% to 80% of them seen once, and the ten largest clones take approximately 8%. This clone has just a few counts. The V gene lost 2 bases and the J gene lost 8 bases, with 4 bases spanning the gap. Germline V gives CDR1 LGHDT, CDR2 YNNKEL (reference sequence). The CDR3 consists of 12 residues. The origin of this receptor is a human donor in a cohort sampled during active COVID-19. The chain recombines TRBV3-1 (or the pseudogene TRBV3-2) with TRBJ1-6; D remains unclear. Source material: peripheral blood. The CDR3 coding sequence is TGTGCCAGCAGCCAACAGTATTCACCCCTCCACTTT. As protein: CASSQQYSPLHF.